A single sample gave rise to the 27 T cell receptor beta chains below, sequenced in a study of T cell responses to AZD1222 COVID-19 vaccine. Profiling relied on immunoSEQ multiplex PCR, and the TCRdb table lists in-frame clones only, not all of them. Seen here are 99,000 or so clones, about 93% observed once, and the top ten hold more than 4%. The sample consisted of peripheral blood, taken on day 0 of AZD1222 vaccination. The receptors derive from an adult in good health.

By sample share, this clone is medium-sized. This chain connects TRBV6-1 to TRBJ1-5, with TRBD1 as a possible D gene (5 bases). The CDR3 sequence is 16 residues long. Trimming stripped 0 bases from V and 6 bases from J, with 15 bases between. CDR1 is MNHNS, CDR2 SASEGT, per germline. In DNA, the CDR3 is TGTGCCAGCAGTGAAGCACCGGACACGGCGGGTCAGCCCCAGCATTTT. Its protein product is CASSEAPDTAGQPQHF.

The rearrangement uses TRBV7-8 and TRBJ2-5; TRBD1 is a possible D gene (6 bases). Trimming left V 5 bases short and J 7 bases short, with 32 bases between. The CDR3 is 19 amino acids. Germline V gene sequence: CDR1 SGHVS, CDR2 FQNEAQ. The CDR3 is CASSAIYGGVGTPVATQYF. The CDR3, as DNA: TGTGCCAGCAGCGCAATTTATGGTGGCGTCGGGACACCCGTGGCGACCCAGTACTTC.

The gene calls are TRBV6-2 or TRBV6-3 and TRBJ2-7, with D maybe TRBD2 (5 bases). V was pared by 5 bases and J by 3 bases, with 8 bases between. The CDR3 is 12 residues long. Germline-derived CDR1 and CDR2 are MNHEY and SVGEGT. CDR3 amino acids: CASSQDFYEQYF. CDR3 DNA: TGTGCCAGCAGTCAGGACTTCTACGAGCAGTACTTC.

This chain connects TRBV28 to TRBJ2-1; TRBD2 might be the D (6 bases). The germline V gene has CDR1 MDHEN and CDR2 SYDVKM. Deletions cut 10 bases from V and 9 bases from J, with 16 bases between. The CDR3 has 12 amino acids. The CDR3 sequence is CATRLSGLEQFF. The CDR3 DNA is TGTGCCACCCGGCTCAGCGGGCTTGAGCAGTTCTTC.

CDR3 DNA sequence: TGCGCCAGCAGCTTGGCCGCAGGGAGTGGAGCCGGGGAGCTGTTTTTT. Translated: CASSLAAGSGAGELFF. The chain uses TRBV5-1 and TRBJ2-2; TRBD1 or TRBD2 may be the D gene (5 bases each). Deletions cut 0 bases from V and 6 bases from J, with 15 bases between. The CDR3 spans 16 residues. Per germline, CDR1 SGHRS and CDR2 YFSETQ. Based on the CDR3 plus reference TRBV5-1 and TRBJ2-2, the full variable domain is KAGVTQTPRYLIKTRGQQVTLSCSPISGHRSVSWYQQTPGQGLQFLFEYFSETQRNKGNFPGRFSGRQFSNSRSEMNVSTLELGDSALYLCASSLAAGSGAGELFFGEGSRLTVL.

This clone was observed a single time. The J gene is TRBJ1-4, the V gene TRBV6-1; 8 positions match TRBD1. V shed 0 bases, J shed 6 bases, and the junction held 3 bases outside the gene matches. CDR3 length: 15 amino acids. The germline CDR1 and CDR2 sequences are MNHNS and SASEGT. For the CDR3, the DNA is TGTGCCAGCAGTGAAGCCTTGGACAGGGATGAAAAACTGTTTTTT. This encodes CASSEALDRDEKLFF.

Here the CDR3 DNA reads TGTGCCAGTAGTACGACAGGGTTGGTGAGTCAGCCCCAGCATTTT. Translating it yields CASSTTGLVSQPQHF. This sequence joins TRBV19 and TRBJ1-5; TRBD1 agrees at 7 bases. Germline trimming cut 4 bases from V and 6 bases from J; bases unmatched to any gene: 9. The germline CDR1 and CDR2 sequences are LNHDA and SQIVND (reference sequence). The CDR3 consists of 15 residues.

The chain is built from TRBV6-1 and TRBJ2-3; 7 bases are shared with TRBD2. This CDR3 spans 16 amino acids. V shed 2 bases, J shed 4 bases, and the junction held 9 bases outside the gene matches. CDR1 and CDR2 from the germline V gene are MNHNS and SASEGT. DNA of the CDR3: TGTGCCAGCAGTGAATCGGTGGGAGGGAGCCCAGATACGCAGTATTTT. As protein: CASSESVGGSPDTQYF.

J is TRBJ1-1 and V is TRBV4-1; a possible D gene is TRBD1 (5 bases). CDR3 length equals 14 residues. Germline assignment: CDR1 MGHRA and CDR2 YSYEKL. V lost 4 bases and J 5 bases, leaving 14 bases between the germline ends. CDR3 region: CASSPQPGGTEAFF. CDR3 DNA: TGCGCCAGCAGCCCCCAACCGGGGGGGACTGAAGCTTTCTTT.

V usage is TRBV6-5 and J usage is TRBJ1-1; D is perhaps TRBD1 (6 bases). V gave up 8 bases and J gave up 1 base, with 14 bases separating them. This CDR3 is 14 amino acids long. The germline gives CDR1 MNHEY, CDR2 SVGAGI. The CDR3 coding sequence is TGTGCCAGCTTCAGGGGTAGGCAGAACACTGAAGCTTTCTTT. Amino acids: CASFRGRQNTEAFF.

J is TRBJ1-4 and V is TRBV2, with TRBD1 matching 9 bases. There are 13 residues in the CDR3. The V segment lost 7 bases and the J segment 7 bases; nucleotides outside the gene matches: 4. CDR1 SNHLY and CDR2 FYNNEI come from the germline V gene. The CDR3 loop reads CASTGQGREKLFF. Written as DNA, the CDR3 is TGTGCCAGCACGGGACAGGGCCGTGAAAAACTGTTTTTT.

This chain connects TRBV7-3 to TRBJ2-5, with D tentatively TRBD2 (5 bases). V was trimmed by 5 bases and J by 2 bases, leaving 18 bases between them. Germline loops: CDR1 SGHTA, CDR2 FQGTGA. The CDR3 runs 16 residues. CDR3 protein: CASSLGGSSGQETQYF. CDR3 nucleotide sequence: TGTGCCAGCAGCCTTGGCGGATCCAGCGGACAAGAGACCCAGTACTTC.

The J gene is TRBJ1-5, the V gene TRBV19, with D hard to call. The V end lost 6 bases, the J end lost 3 bases, and 12 bases lay between the germline ends. Germline loops: CDR1 LNHDA, CDR2 SQIVND (reference sequence). CDR3 length: 14 residues. DNA of the CDR3: TGTGCCAGTAGGGACCGAACCTCCAATCAGCCCCAGCATTTT. Translation gives CASRDRTSNQPQHF.

The gene calls are TRBV12-3 or TRBV12-4 and TRBJ1-4; a weak D match, TRBD1 (5 bases). There are 13 residues in the CDR3. Trimming pared 6 bases from V and 7 bases from J, leaving 12 bases between. For the CDR3, the DNA is TGTGCCAGCAGCCAATTGGGGGGTGAAAAACTGTTTTTT. Protein sequence: CASSQLGGEKLFF.

This chain uses TRBV29-1 with TRBJ2-7, with 7 bases lining up with TRBD1. This CDR3 contains 14 residues. Trimming cost V 4 bases and J 1 base; bases outside gene matches: 7. Germline V CDR1 and CDR2: SQVTM, ANQGSEA. CDR3 nucleotides: TGCAGCGTTGTCGACAACAGGGGATCCTACGAGCAGTACTTC. Translated, it gives CSVVDNRGSYEQYF.

This clone was picked up one time. In DNA, the CDR3 is TGTGCCAGCAGCCAAGACTCGGGAGCTTTCGCAGATACGCAGTATTTT. This sequence encodes CASSQDSGAFADTQYF. This chain uses TRBV3-1 (or the pseudogene TRBV3-2) with TRBJ2-3, with D perhaps matching TRBD2 (6 bases). Trimming took 0 bases from V and 4 from J, leaving 14 bases between them. CDR3 length: 16 residues. Germline loops: CDR1 LGHDT, CDR2 YNNKEL (reference sequence).

The rearrangement joins TRBV5-1 to TRBJ1-3; a possible D gene is TRBD1 (5 bases). V was shortened by 4 bases and J by 0 bases, with 14 bases between the two germline ends. From germline, CDR1 is SGHRS and CDR2 YFSETQ. This CDR3 is built from 16 residues. CDR3 nucleotide sequence: TGCGCCAGCAGCCTGACAGATCCGAGCTCTGGAAACACCATATATTTT. Translation: CASSLTDPSSGNTIYF.

The rearrangement joins TRBV6-5 to TRBJ2-2; D may be TRBD2 (5 bases). The CDR3 is 13 residues long. Deletions cut 10 bases from V and 4 bases from J, with 13 bases between. CDR1 and CDR2 (germline): MNHEY, SVGAGI. The DNA of the CDR3 is TGTGCCACCGCCCGGGGAGTCACCGGGGAGCTGTTTTTT. It yields the protein CATARGVTGELFF.

V and J are TRBV11-2 and TRBJ1-6, with 7 bases that match TRBD1. V trimming: 7 bases; J trimming: 5 bases; junction bases outside the gene matches: 14. This CDR3 is built from 17 residues. CDR1 and CDR2 from the germline V gene are SGHAT and FQNNGV. CDR3 amino acids: CASTPIQGSHHNSPLHF. The CDR3 DNA is TGTGCCAGCACCCCCATACAGGGGAGCCATCATAATTCACCCCTCCACTTT.

The chain combines TRBV6-2 or TRBV6-3 with TRBJ1-5; D gene ambiguous. Germline V gives CDR1 MNHEY, CDR2 SVGEGT. V shed 3 bases and J shed 5 bases, with 8 bases lying between them. This CDR3 contains 13 residues. The CDR3 DNA is TGTGCCAGCAGTTATGCACTCCATCAGCCCCAGCATTTT. This gives the protein CASSYALHQPQHF.

This clone was picked up a small number of times. V gene TRBV27 combines with J gene TRBJ2-1, with D tentatively TRBD2 (6 bases). Trimming shortened V by 5 bases and J by 6 bases, and 14 bases separated the two germline ends. The CDR3 consists of 14 residues. Looked up from germline, CDR1 is MNHEY and CDR2 is SMNVEV (reference sequence). This chain's CDR3 is CASSIPGLGNEQFF. The CDR3 bases are TGTGCCAGCAGTATACCGGGACTGGGCAATGAGCAGTTCTTC.

The chain is built from TRBV6-5 and TRBJ2-3, with TRBD2 identical over 10 bases. This CDR3 region has 14 residues. The trim removed 9 bases at V and 4 bases at J, leaving 7 bases unmatched. CDR1 is MNHEY and CDR2 is SVGAGI in the germline V gene. CDR3: CASSLAGRSDTQYF. The DNA for the CDR3 is TGTGCCAGTTCACTAGCGGGACGTTCAGATACGCAGTATTTT.

This clone occurred a few times. This chain's CDR3 is CASSAGWFDPEQYF. CDR3 DNA: TGTGCCAGCAGCGCCGGGTGGTTTGACCCCGAGCAGTACTTC. The rearrangement uses TRBV9 and TRBJ2-7, with D hard to call. Per the germline V gene, CDR1 is SGDLS and CDR2 is YYNGEE. V was pared by 3 bases and J by 6 bases, with 16 bases between. This CDR3 spans 14 amino acids.

The CDR3 sequence is CASSKGRREAFF. Here the CDR3 DNA reads TGTGCCAGCAGCAAAGGACGGAGAGAAGCTTTCTTT. The chain links TRBV6-5 to TRBJ1-1, with D unresolved. The germline CDR1 and CDR2 sequences are MNHEY and SVGAGI. The CDR3 has 12 residues. The V and J ends lost 6 bases and 8 bases respectively, with 13 bases between them.

The chain combines TRBV4-2 with TRBJ2-1; 11 bases line up with TRBD2. The CDR3 covers 15 residues. The germline V gene encodes CDR1 LGHNA and CDR2 YNFKEQ. J lost 7 bases, V lost 2 bases, and 4 bases had no gene match. DNA of the CDR3: TGTGCCAGCAGCCAACTACTAGCGGGAGTGAATGAGCAGTTCTTC. This gives the protein CASSQLLAGVNEQFF.

Worth noting for this clone: At the DNA level, this CDR3 is encoded by other sequences in the same sample as well. The chain employs TRBV2 and TRBJ2-2, with 7 bases that match TRBD1. CDR1 and CDR2 (germline): SNHLY, FYNNEI. Germline trimming cut 6 bases from V and 2 bases from J; bases unmatched to any gene: 3. The CDR3 runs to 14 residues. The CDR3 bases are TGTGCCAGCAGGACAGGGCTAAACACCGGGGAGCTGTTTTTT. Residues: CASRTGLNTGELFF.

V usage is TRBV7-9 and J usage is TRBJ2-3, with D possibly being TRBD1 or TRBD2 (5 bases each). V was pared by 4 bases and J by 5 bases, with 16 bases between. CDR3 length equals 15 residues. The germline V gene encodes CDR1 SEHNR and CDR2 FQNEAQ (reference sequence). The CDR3 loop reads CASSYPGHEGDTQYF. CDR3 sequence (DNA): TGTGCCAGCAGCTACCCCGGACACGAGGGAGATACGCAGTATTTT.